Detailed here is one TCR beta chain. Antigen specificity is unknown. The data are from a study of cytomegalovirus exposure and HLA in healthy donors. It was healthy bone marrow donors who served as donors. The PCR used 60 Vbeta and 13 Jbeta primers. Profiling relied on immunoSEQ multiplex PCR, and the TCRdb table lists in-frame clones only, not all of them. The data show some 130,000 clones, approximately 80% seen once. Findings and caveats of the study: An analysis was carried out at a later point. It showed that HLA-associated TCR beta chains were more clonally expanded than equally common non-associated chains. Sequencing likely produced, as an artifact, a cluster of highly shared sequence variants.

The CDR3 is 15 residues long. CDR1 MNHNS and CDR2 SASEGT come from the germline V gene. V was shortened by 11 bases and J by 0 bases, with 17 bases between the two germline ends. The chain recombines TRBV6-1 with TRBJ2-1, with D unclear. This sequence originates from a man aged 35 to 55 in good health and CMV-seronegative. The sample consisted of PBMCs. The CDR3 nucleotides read TGTGCCTTACTCTCATCCAAGAGCTCCTACAATGAGCAGTTCTTC. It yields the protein CALLSSKSSYNEQFF.